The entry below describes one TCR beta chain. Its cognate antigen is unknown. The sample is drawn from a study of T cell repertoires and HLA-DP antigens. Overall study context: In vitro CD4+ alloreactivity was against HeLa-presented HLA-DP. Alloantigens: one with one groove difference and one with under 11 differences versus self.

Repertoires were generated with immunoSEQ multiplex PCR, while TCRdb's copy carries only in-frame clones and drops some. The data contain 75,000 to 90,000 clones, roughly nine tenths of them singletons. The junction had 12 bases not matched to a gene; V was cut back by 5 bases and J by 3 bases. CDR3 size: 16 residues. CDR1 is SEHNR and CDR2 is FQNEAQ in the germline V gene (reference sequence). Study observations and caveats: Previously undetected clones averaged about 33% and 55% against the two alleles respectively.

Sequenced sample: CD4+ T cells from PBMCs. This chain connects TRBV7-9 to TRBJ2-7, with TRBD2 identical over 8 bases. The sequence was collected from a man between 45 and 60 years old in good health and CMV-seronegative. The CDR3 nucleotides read TGTGCCAGCAGCGCCCGGGGGGGGATTGGGATCTACGAGCAGTACTTC. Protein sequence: CASSARGGIGIYEQYF.